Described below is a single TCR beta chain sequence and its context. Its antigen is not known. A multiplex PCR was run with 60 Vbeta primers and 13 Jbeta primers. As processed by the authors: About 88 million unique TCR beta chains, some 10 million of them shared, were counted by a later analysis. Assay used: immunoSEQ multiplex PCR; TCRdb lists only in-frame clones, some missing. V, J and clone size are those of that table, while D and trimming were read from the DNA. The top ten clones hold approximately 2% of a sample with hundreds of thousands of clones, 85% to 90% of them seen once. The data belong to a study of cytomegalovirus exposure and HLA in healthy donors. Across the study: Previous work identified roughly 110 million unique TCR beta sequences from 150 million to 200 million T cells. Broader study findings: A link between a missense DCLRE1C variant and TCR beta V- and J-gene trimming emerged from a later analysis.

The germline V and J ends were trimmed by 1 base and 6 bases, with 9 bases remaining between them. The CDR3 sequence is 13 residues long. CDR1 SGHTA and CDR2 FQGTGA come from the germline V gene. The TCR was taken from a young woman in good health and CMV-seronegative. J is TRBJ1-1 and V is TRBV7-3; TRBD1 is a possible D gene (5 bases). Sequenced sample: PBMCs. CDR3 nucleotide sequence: TGTGCCAGCAGCTTAAGCAGGGTAGCTGAAGCTTTCTTT. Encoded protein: CASSLSRVAEAFF.